A single sample gave rise to the 25 T cell receptor beta chains below, sequenced in a study of cytomegalovirus exposure and HLA in healthy donors. Amplification used 60 Vbeta primers and 13 Jbeta primers. Only in-frame clones appear in the TCRdb table, and some are missing; sequencing was by immunoSEQ multiplex PCR. In the table there are 150,000 to 200,000 clones, about 62% of which are singletons. Sequences were obtained from PBMCs. Every receptor here comes from a man aged 40-49 years in good health and CMV-seronegative.

The rearrangement uses TRBV5-1 and TRBJ2-7; TRBD2 agrees at 10 bases. J lost 2 bases, V lost 4 bases, and 9 bases had no gene match. Germline V gene sequence: CDR1 SGHRS, CDR2 YFSETQ. The CDR3 length is 16 residues. CDR3 bases: TGCGCCAGCAGCCCCTTAGCGGGGGGACGCACCTACGAGCAGTACTTC. Translating gives CASSPLAGGRTYEQYF.

In its sample, this clone was seen a few times. Other DNA sequences within the sample encode an identical CDR3. The chain links TRBV7-8 to TRBJ2-7; no definite D call. This CDR3 is 14 amino acids long. Germline V lookup: CDR1 SGHVS, CDR2 FQNEAQ. The ends were cut back, 2 bases at V and 2 bases at J, with 10 bases in the middle. The CDR3: CASSLKQQAYEQYF. The CDR3 coding sequence is TGTGCCAGCAGCTTAAAACAGCAGGCCTACGAGCAGTACTTC.

The V and J genes are TRBV5-1 and TRBJ2-2; the D gene is possibly TRBD1 (5 bases). The V gene lost 1 base and the J gene lost 4 bases, with 11 bases spanning the gap. Germline lookup yields CDR1 SGHRS and CDR2 YFSETQ. This CDR3 spans 15 amino acids. The CDR3 DNA sequence: TGCGCCAGCAGCTTGTTAAGGGGAAGCACCGGGGAGCTGTTTTTT. Encoded protein: CASSLLRGSTGELFF.

This clone was seen a single time. Relative to the germline gene, one junction end is altered; a read error may explain this. The DNA for the CDR3 is TGTGCCAGCACCATGGGCACTGAAGTTTTCTTT. Residues: CASTMGTEVFF. The rearrangement uses TRBV6-5 and TRBJ1-1; D unresolved. The CDR3 spans 11 residues. The germline V gene encodes CDR1 MNHEY and CDR2 SVGAGI.

This chain uses TRBV11-3 with TRBJ2-5, with 9 bases fitting TRBD2. Losses at the gene ends were 5 bases for V and 1 base for J; bases not matched to a gene: 11. The CDR3 contains 17 residues. CDR1 is SGHNT, CDR2 YENEEA, per germline. The CDR3 reads CASSTGDSGSIQETQYF. The CDR3 DNA reads TGTGCCAGCAGCACGGGGGATAGCGGGAGTATCCAAGAGACCCAGTACTTC.

This clone was seen more than once but under ten times. V and J are TRBV5-4 and TRBJ2-3, with 11 bases identical to TRBD2. Germline-derived CDR1 and CDR2 are SGHNT and YYREEE (reference sequence). Losses at the gene ends were 9 bases for V and 1 base for J; bases not matched to a gene: 4. The CDR3 loop spans 14 amino acids. DNA of the CDR3: TGTGCCATTCCACTAGCGGGAGGCACAGATACGCAGTATTTT. This gives the protein CAIPLAGGTDTQYF.

This sequence joins TRBV7-6 and TRBJ2-5, with TRBD1 matching over 11 bases. The CDR3 covers 16 residues. J gave up 7 bases and V 0 bases, and 7 bases lay outside the gene matches. The germline V gene has CDR1 SGHVS and CDR2 FNYEAQ. The CDR3 loop is CASSLAGTGGVWTQYF. The DNA for the CDR3 is TGTGCCAGCAGCTTAGCCGGGACAGGGGGAGTGTGGACCCAGTACTTC. Together with reference TRBV7-6 and TRBJ2-5, the CDR3 gives the full variable domain: GAGVSQSPRYKVTKRGQDVALRCDPISGHVSLYWYRQALGQGPEFLTYFNYEAQQDKSGLPNDRFSAERPEGSISTLTIQRTEQRDSAMYRCASSLAGTGGVWTQYFGPGTRLLVL.

The chain joins TRBV5-4 to TRBJ2-6; D not certain. Germline CDR1 and CDR2: SGHNT and YYREEE (reference sequence). Trimming cost V 4 bases and J 2 bases, with 13 bases left between them. CDR3 length equals 16 residues. The CDR3 spells CASSPRPIAGANVLTF. In DNA form, the CDR3 reads TGTGCCAGCAGCCCTCGTCCAATAGCTGGGGCCAACGTCCTGACTTTC.

The rearrangement links TRBV7-2 to TRBJ2-1; 9 positions agree with TRBD2. CDR3 size: 16 residues. J was trimmed by 8 bases and V by 2 bases; bases with no gene match: 10. Germline CDR1 SGHTA, CDR2 FQGNSA. CDR3 coding DNA: TGTGCCAGCAGCTTAAGGGTAGCGGGAGTTACGGATGAGCAGTTCTTC. Translation gives CASSLRVAGVTDEQFF.

The V and J genes are TRBV11-3 and TRBJ2-1; 10 bases are shared with TRBD1. The V segment lost 5 bases and the J segment 5 bases; nucleotides outside the gene matches: 6. The CDR3 consists of 15 residues. Germline CDR1 reads SGHNT; CDR2 reads YENEEA. The CDR3 protein is CASSPGTGDDNEQFF. CDR3 coding DNA: TGTGCCAGCAGCCCCGGGACAGGGGACGACAATGAGCAGTTCTTC.

V and J are TRBV27 and TRBJ2-6, with a weak D call TRBD1 (6 bases). Germline V gene data show CDR1 as MNHEY and CDR2 as SMNVEV (reference sequence). The CDR3 covers 18 residues. The V gene lost 10 bases and the J gene lost 0 bases, with 22 bases spanning the gap. The CDR3 protein is CATTRDRGGTSGANVLTF. The CDR3 coding sequence is TGTGCCACCACGCGAGACCGTGGGGGCACCTCTGGGGCCAACGTCCTGACTTTC.

V and J are TRBV4-1 and TRBJ1-2, with D hard to call. Trimming took off 4 bases at V and 7 bases at J, with 19 bases between the two ends. The CDR3 totals 15 residues. Germline CDR1 is MGHRA and CDR2 is YSYEKL. The CDR3 is CASSPGQEGFRGYTF. The CDR3 region has the DNA TGCGCCAGCAGCCCCGGGCAGGAGGGCTTCCGTGGCTACACCTTC.

V is TRBV11-3 and J is TRBJ2-2; D may be TRBD2 (6 bases). CDR1 and CDR2 (germline): SGHNT, YENEEA. Trimming left V 4 bases short and J 8 bases short, with 14 bases between. This CDR3 comprises 14 residues. DNA for the CDR3: TGTGCCAGCAGCTCGGGACTCCCAGAAGGGGAGCTGTTTTTT. Protein: CASSSGLPEGELFF.

This rearrangement joins TRBV11-2 to TRBJ2-1; D may be TRBD2 (5 bases). V dropped 3 bases and J dropped 14 bases, with 17 bases sitting between them. The CDR3 spans 13 residues. Germline V lookup: CDR1 SGHAT, CDR2 FQNNGV. CDR3 amino acids: CASSFGLREPEFF. CDR3 DNA sequence: TGTGCCAGCAGCTTCGGGCTTAGGGAGCCCGAGTTCTTC.

The V and J genes are TRBV6-4 and TRBJ2-2; 9 bases agree with TRBD2. Trimming cost V 4 bases and J 6 bases; bases outside gene matches: 3. The CDR3 covers 14 residues. Germline V gene sequence: CDR1 MRHNA, CDR2 SNTAGT. The CDR3 here is CASSAAGGPGELFF. CDR3 in DNA: TGTGCCAGCAGTGCGGCGGGAGGGCCCGGGGAGCTGTTTTTT.

The sample holds one count of this clone. This sequence joins TRBV5-1 and TRBJ2-7; D unresolved. Germline assignment: CDR1 SGHRS and CDR2 YFSETQ. This CDR3 region has 14 residues. Trimming stripped 1 base from V and 0 bases from J, with 8 bases between. The CDR3 region is CASSLTPSSYEQYF. The CDR3 DNA reads TGCGCCAGCAGCTTGACACCCAGCTCCTACGAGCAGTACTTC.

Concerning this clone itself: Compared with germline, one end of the junction differs, possibly owing to a read error. V usage is TRBV7-9 and J usage is TRBJ2-3; 12 nucleotides match TRBD2. The CDR3 covers 17 residues. Germline lookup yields CDR1 SEHNR and CDR2 FQNEAQ (reference sequence). Here the CDR3 reads CSSSPRTSGTSTDTQYF. The DNA for the CDR3 is TGTTCCAGCAGCCCTAGGACTAGCGGGACTAGCACAGATACGCAGTATTTT.

This sequence joins TRBV5-6 and TRBJ2-1; 11 bases are a match to TRBD2. The CDR3 loop spans 16 amino acids. The trim removed 4 bases at V and 3 bases at J, leaving 6 bases unmatched. The germline V gene has CDR1 SGHDT and CDR2 YYEEEE. CDR3: CASSHRLAGFYNEQFF. Here the CDR3 DNA reads TGTGCCAGCAGCCATCGACTAGCGGGATTCTACAATGAGCAGTTCTTC. The full variable domain, rest sourced from reference TRBV5-6 and TRBJ2-1, is DAGVTQSPTHLIKTRGQQVTLRCSPKSGHDTVSWYQQALGQGPQFIFQYYEEEERQRGNFPDRFSGHQFPNYSSELNVNALLLGDSALYLCASSHRLAGFYNEQFFGPGTRLTVL.

V and J are TRBV6-1 and TRBJ2-7; 8 bases agree with TRBD1. The CDR3 contains 14 residues. Looked up from germline, CDR1 is MNHNS and CDR2 is SASEGT. Trimming removed 6 bases from V and 0 bases from J; junction bases left unmatched: 4. The CDR3 sequence: CASSQDRASYEQYF. The CDR3 DNA follows: TGTGCCAGCAGCCAGGACAGGGCCTCCTACGAGCAGTACTTC.

The chain carries TRBV19 and TRBJ2-3, with D possibly TRBD2 on 5 matching bases. The V and J ends lost 3 bases and 6 bases respectively, with 10 bases between them. Germline loops: CDR1 LNHDA, CDR2 SQIVND (reference sequence). The CDR3 consists of 13 residues. CDR3 loop: CASSMQLADTQYF. As DNA, the CDR3 is TGTGCCAGTAGTATGCAGCTAGCTGATACGCAGTATTTT.

As DNA, the CDR3 is TGTGCCAGCAGTACGGGGGGGGTCTCCTACGAGCAGTACTTC. It encodes CASSTGGVSYEQYF. This rearrangement joins TRBV27 to TRBJ2-7, with 8 bases lining up with TRBD2. The CDR3 runs to 14 residues. Trimming removed 5 bases from V and 0 bases from J; junction bases left unmatched: 3. CDR1 is MNHEY and CDR2 is SMNVEV in the germline V gene (reference sequence).

V gene TRBV5-1 combines with J gene TRBJ2-7, with TRBD1 matching 9 bases. CDR3 length equals 14 residues. V was pared by 4 bases and J by 6 bases, with 8 bases of the junction left unmatched. Germline V gives CDR1 SGHRS, CDR2 YFSETQ. The CDR3 region is CASSPRDRVSEQYF. CDR3 in DNA: TGCGCCAGCAGCCCCCGGGACAGGGTGAGCGAGCAGTACTTC.

The chain combines TRBV5-1 with TRBJ1-2; weak D call: TRBD1 (6 bases). Germline assignment: CDR1 SGHRS and CDR2 YFSETQ. The CDR3 sequence is 15 residues long. V was pared by 3 bases and J by 4 bases, with 16 bases between. CDR3 region: CASSWETGISYGYTF. The CDR3 coding sequence is TGCGCCAGCAGCTGGGAGACAGGCATCAGCTATGGCTACACCTTC.

The gene calls are TRBV30 and TRBJ1-2, with D hard to call. The germline V gene has CDR1 GTSNPN and CDR2 SVGIG (reference sequence). The length of the CDR3 is 13 residues. V lost 5 bases and J 8 bases, leaving 18 bases between the germline ends. In nucleotides, the CDR3 is TGTGCCTGGGACCCTGCAGGTGGTTTGGGCTACACCTTC. As protein: CAWDPAGGLGYTF.

The J gene is TRBJ2-1, the V gene TRBV2, with D maybe TRBD1 (5 bases). Germline values: CDR1 SNHLY, CDR2 FYNNEI. V was clipped by 9 bases and J by 7 bases, with 16 bases between them. The CDR3 is 13 residues long. In DNA form, the CDR3 reads TGTGCCAGTAGGGGCGAGAGATTAAATGAGCAGTTCTTC. Encoded protein: CASRGERLNEQFF.